These 18 T cell receptor beta chains originate from one sample sequenced in a study of cytomegalovirus exposure and HLA in healthy donors (dated by TCRdb to about 2017). The library relied on the immunoSEQ multiplex PCR assay. For the multiplex PCR, a mixture combining 60 forward primers for TCR Vbeta segments and 13 reverse primers for TCR Jbeta segments was used. This immuneACCESS table, as held by TCRdb, lists in-frame sequences with V and J called but not all clones. Of the missing ones, under half trace to an unresolved V gene in checked studies; the others have no known cause. The sample contains approximately 32,000 clones, 85% to 95% of them found a single time. Of the sample, about 2.5% is held by the ten largest clones. Specimen: PBMCs. These receptors originate from a woman aged 18-35 years in good health and CMV-seronegative.

The chain is built from TRBV4-3 and TRBJ2-7, with 7 nucleotides matching TRBD1. Germline CDR1 reads LGHNA; CDR2 reads YSLEER. The CDR3 covers 16 residues. Germline trimming cut 3 bases from V and 3 bases from J; bases unmatched to any gene: 11. CDR3 in amino acids: CASSHSWTGESYEQYF. CDR3 bases: TGCGCCAGCAGCCATTCGTGGACAGGAGAAAGCTACGAGCAGTACTTC.

The rearrangement links TRBV5-1 to TRBJ2-3, with TRBD1 as a possible D gene (6 bases). Trimming cost V 5 bases and J 5 bases, with 15 bases left between them. Germline V gene data show CDR1 as SGHRS and CDR2 as YFSETQ. The CDR3 has 14 residues. This CDR3 reads CASSSRGKGDTQYF. The CDR3 coding sequence is TGCGCCAGCAGTTCGAGGGGGAAGGGAGATACGCAGTATTTT. Full variable domain (missing parts from reference TRBV5-1 and TRBJ2-3): KAGVTQTPRYLIKTRGQQVTLSCSPISGHRSVSWYQQTPGQGLQFLFEYFSETQRNKGNFPGRFSGRQFSNSRSEMNVSTLELGDSALYLCASSSRGKGDTQYFGPGTRLTVL.

The V call is TRBV5-8, the J call TRBJ1-2; D unresolved. Trimming stripped 0 bases from V and 3 bases from J, with 6 bases between. The length of the CDR3 is 13 residues. The germline V gene encodes CDR1 SGHTS and CDR2 YDEGEE. CDR3 protein: CASSLGSYYGYTF. The CDR3 nucleotides are TGTGCCAGCAGCTTGGGGAGTTACTATGGCTACACCTTC. The full variable domain, completed using reference TRBV5-8 and TRBJ1-2, is EAGVTQSPTHLIKTRGQQATLRCSPISGHTSVYWYQQALGLGLQFLLWYDEGEERNRGNFPPRFSGRQFPNYSSELNVNALELEDSALYLCASSLGSYYGYTFGSGTRLTVV.

With respect to this clone: The sample has other DNA sequences that encode this CDR3 too. The V and J genes are TRBV4-3 and TRBJ2-7; 7 bases agree with TRBD1. Germline CDR1 reads LGHNA; CDR2 reads YSLEER. The CDR3 is 15 residues long. V shed 3 bases and J 1 base; nucleotides not matched to a gene: 6. DNA for the CDR3: TGCGCCAGCAGCCAGCAACGGACAGGATCCTACGAGCAGTACTTC. Translated: CASSQQRTGSYEQYF.

This rearrangement joins TRBV5-1 to TRBJ2-1; the match to TRBD2 covers 8 bases. CDR3 length equals 16 residues. The V gene's germline CDR1 is SGHRS and CDR2 YFSETQ. With 5 bases clipped from V and 2 bases from J, the junction kept 9 bases outside the gene matches. The CDR3, as DNA: TGCGCCAGCAGGATATCCGGGGGACTAGCCTACAATGAGCAGTTCTTC. The encoded protein is CASRISGGLAYNEQFF.

Concerning this clone: At one of its ends the junction is not consistent with the germline gene, which may arise from a read error. The J gene is TRBJ1-4, the V gene TRBV27, with D possibly TRBD1 on 5 matching bases. CDR3 length: 16 residues. Germline CDR1 and CDR2: MNHEY and SMNVEV (reference sequence). The CDR3 DNA follows: TGTGCCAGCAGTATATCGACAGCAGCAACTAATGAAAAACTGTTTTTT. This translates into CASSISTAATNEKLFF.

The CDR3 nucleotides are TGTGCCAGCAGCCCCAGGGCGGCCCTGTATTTT. This codes for CASSPRAALYF. The V and J genes are TRBV7-2 and TRBJ2-3; tentative D call: TRBD1 (5 bases). The germline gives CDR1 SGHTA, CDR2 FQGNSA. Trimming removed 5 bases at V and 14 bases at J, with 14 bases between. This CDR3 region has 11 residues.

As DNA, the CDR3 is TGTGCCAGTTGGGGGCGGATTTTTTGGACTGAAGCTTTCTTT. This encodes CASWGRIFWTEAFF. This chain links TRBV28 with TRBJ1-1; TRBD1 is a possible D gene (6 bases). The germline gives CDR1 MDHEN, CDR2 SYDVKM. V shed 9 bases and J shed 5 bases, with 19 bases lying between them. This CDR3 has 14 residues. Using reference TRBV28 and TRBJ1-1 for the parts outside the CDR3, the full variable domain is DVKVTQSSRYLVKRTGEKVFLECVQDMDHENMFWYRQDPGLGLRLIYFSYDVKMKEKGDIPEGYSVSREKKERFSLILESASTNQTSMYLCASWGRIFWTEAFFGQGTRLTVV.

The chain couples TRBV21-1 to TRBJ2-5; the table's D call of TRBD2 was not tested on the DNA. The J call may be wrong; the DNA end is better matched by TRBJ2-7. TRBV21-1 is flagged as a pseudogene. The CDR3 contains 17 residues. CDR3 bases: TGTGCCAGCAGCAAAGAGCGGACTGAGCGGGATCGGTACGAGCAGTACTTC. Translating it yields CASSKERTERDRYEQYF.

The rearrangement links TRBV6-5 to TRBJ2-3; 10 bases are a match to TRBD2. CDR1 is MNHEY and CDR2 is SVGAGI in the germline V gene. The CDR3 totals 15 residues. V was pared by 5 bases and J by 6 bases, with 8 bases of the junction left unmatched. The CDR3 reads CASSKRAGGADTQYF. The DNA of the CDR3 is TGTGCCAGCAGTAAAAGAGCGGGAGGGGCGGATACGCAGTATTTT.

This sequence joins TRBV7-9 and TRBJ1-4, with D unclear. Germline CDR1 is SEHNR and CDR2 is FQNEAQ (reference sequence). V was clipped by 3 bases and J by 4 bases, with 3 bases between them. The CDR3 has 12 residues. The CDR3 DNA is TGTGCCAGCAGCTTCCGTAATGAAAAACTGTTTTTT. Protein: CASSFRNEKLFF. Filled out from reference TRBV7-9 and TRBJ1-4, the complete variable domain reads DTGVSQNPRHKITKRGQNVTFRCDPISEHNRLYWYRQTLGQGPEFLTYFQNEAQLEKSRLLSDRFSAERPKGSFSTLEIQRTEQGDSAMYLCASSFRNEKLFFGSGTQLSVL.

This clone was detected a few times. The chain recombines TRBV5-4 with TRBJ1-2; D unresolved. The CDR3 has 16 amino acids. From germline, CDR1 is SGHNT and CDR2 YYREEE (reference sequence). Trimming shortened V by 3 bases and J by 2 bases, and 17 bases separated the two germline ends. CDR3 coding DNA: TGTGCCAGCAGCTCCCGTGTCAGCGACCCCAACTATGGCTACACCTTC. It specifies CASSSRVSDPNYGYTF.

The chain employs TRBV7-9 and TRBJ2-6; 7 positions match TRBD1. Germline CDR1 reads SEHNR; CDR2 reads FQNEAQ (reference sequence). V trimming: 3 bases; J trimming: 3 bases; junction bases outside the gene matches: 8. The length of the CDR3 is 17 residues. The CDR3 DNA reads TGTGCCAGCAGCTTCGAAGACTCAGGGGGTGGGGCCAACGTCCTGACTTTC. It encodes CASSFEDSGGGANVLTF.

The chain employs TRBV25-1 and TRBJ2-7; the D gene is possibly TRBD2 (6 bases). Germline V lookup: CDR1 MGHDK, CDR2 SYGVNS. The CDR3 runs 15 residues. Trimming stripped 4 bases from V and 1 base from J, with 14 bases between. The CDR3 DNA sequence: TGTGCCAGCAGTGGGCAAGGCCGGGGGTCCTACGAGCAGTACTTC. Its translation is CASSGQGRGSYEQYF.

The chain is built from TRBV27 and TRBJ2-7; D unresolved. This CDR3 is built from 13 residues. The V gene's germline CDR1 is MNHEY and CDR2 SMNVEV (reference sequence). V was pared by 3 bases and J by 0 bases, with 6 bases between. CDR3 sequence reads: CASSFQFSYEQYF. DNA for the CDR3: TGTGCCAGCAGTTTCCAATTCTCCTACGAGCAGTACTTC.

The chain has TRBV2 and TRBJ2-7; D gene ambiguous. The CDR3 has 11 amino acids. The germline gives CDR1 SNHLY, CDR2 FYNNEI. V lost 6 bases, J lost 2 bases, and 5 bases lay in between. The CDR3 loop reads CASSPAYEQYF. The CDR3 DNA reads as TGTGCCAGCAGCCCCGCCTACGAGCAGTACTTC.

The genes are TRBV5-6 and TRBJ2-6; D remains ambiguous. Germline V gives CDR1 SGHDT, CDR2 YYEEEE. The CDR3 runs 16 residues. Trimming cost V 2 bases and J 0 bases, with 9 bases left between them. The CDR3 DNA reads TGTGCCAGCAGCTTCCCCCTTCTCTCTGGGGCCAACGTCCTGACTTTC. Translation: CASSFPLLSGANVLTF. Using reference TRBV5-6 and TRBJ2-6 for the parts outside the CDR3, the full variable domain is DAGVTQSPTHLIKTRGQQVTLRCSPKSGHDTVSWYQQALGQGPQFIFQYYEEEERQRGNFPDRFSGHQFPNYSSELNVNALLLGDSALYLCASSFPLLSGANVLTFGAGSRLTVL.

CDR3 coding DNA: TGTGCCAGCAGAGGAGCCGGGACAGGGGGATCTGGGCAGTACTTC. As protein: CASRGAGTGGSGQYF. The chain recombines TRBV27 with TRBJ2-7, with 11 bases lining up with TRBD1. V shed 6 bases, J shed 9 bases, and the junction held 13 bases outside the gene matches. The germline gives CDR1 MNHEY, CDR2 SMNVEV (reference sequence). The CDR3 length is 15 residues.